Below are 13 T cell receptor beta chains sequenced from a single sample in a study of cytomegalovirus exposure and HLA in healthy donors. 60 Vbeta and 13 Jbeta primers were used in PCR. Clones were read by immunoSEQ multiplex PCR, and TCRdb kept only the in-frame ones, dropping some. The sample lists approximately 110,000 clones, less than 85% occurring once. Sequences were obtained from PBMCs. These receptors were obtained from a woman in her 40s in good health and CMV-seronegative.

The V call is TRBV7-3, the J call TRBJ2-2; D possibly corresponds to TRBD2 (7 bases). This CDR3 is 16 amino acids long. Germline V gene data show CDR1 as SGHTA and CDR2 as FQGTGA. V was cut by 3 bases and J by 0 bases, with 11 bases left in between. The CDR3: CASSFPGGPNTGELFF. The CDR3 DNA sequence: TGTGCCAGCAGCTTCCCCGGGGGGCCGAACACCGGGGAGCTGTTTTTT.

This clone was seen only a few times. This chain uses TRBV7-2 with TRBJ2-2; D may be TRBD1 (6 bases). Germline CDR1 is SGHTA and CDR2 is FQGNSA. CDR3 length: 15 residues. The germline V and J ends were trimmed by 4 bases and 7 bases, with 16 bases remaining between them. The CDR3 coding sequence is TGTGCCAGCAGCTCCACCACCCAGGGGATCGGGGAGCTGTTTTTT. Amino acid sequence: CASSSTTQGIGELFF. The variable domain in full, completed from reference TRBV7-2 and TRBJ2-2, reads GAGVSQSPSNKVTEKGKDVELRCDPISGHTALYWYRQSLGQGLEFLIYFQGNSAPDKSGLPSDRFSAERTGGSVSTLTIQRTQQEDSAVYLCASSSTTQGIGELFFGEGSRLTVL.

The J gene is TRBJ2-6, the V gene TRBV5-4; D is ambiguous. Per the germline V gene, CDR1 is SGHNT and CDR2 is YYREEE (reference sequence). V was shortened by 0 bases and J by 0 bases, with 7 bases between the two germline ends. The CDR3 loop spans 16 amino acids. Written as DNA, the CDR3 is TGTGCCAGCAGCTTGGTTGCCAGCTCTGGGGCCAACGTCCTGACTTTC. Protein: CASSLVASSGANVLTF.

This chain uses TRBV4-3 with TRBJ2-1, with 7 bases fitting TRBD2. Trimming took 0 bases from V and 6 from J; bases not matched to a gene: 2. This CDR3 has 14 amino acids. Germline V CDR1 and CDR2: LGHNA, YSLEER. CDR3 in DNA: TGCGCCAGCAGCCAAGATTGGACTAGCAATGAGCAGTTCTTC. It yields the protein CASSQDWTSNEQFF.

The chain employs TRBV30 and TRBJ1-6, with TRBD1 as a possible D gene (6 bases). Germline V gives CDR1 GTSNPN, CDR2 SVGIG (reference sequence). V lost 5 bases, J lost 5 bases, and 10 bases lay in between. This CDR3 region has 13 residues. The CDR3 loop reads CAWDRRNNSPLHF. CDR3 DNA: TGTGCCTGGGACAGGCGGAATAATTCACCCCTCCACTTT.

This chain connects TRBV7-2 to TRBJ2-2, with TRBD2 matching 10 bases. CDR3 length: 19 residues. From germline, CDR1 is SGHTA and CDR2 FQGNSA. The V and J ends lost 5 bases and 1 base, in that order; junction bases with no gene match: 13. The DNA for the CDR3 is TGTGCCAGCAGCCTACCCCCACAGCGGGGGGGCCAGAACACCGGGGAGCTGTTTTTT. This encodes CASSLPPQRGGQNTGELFF.

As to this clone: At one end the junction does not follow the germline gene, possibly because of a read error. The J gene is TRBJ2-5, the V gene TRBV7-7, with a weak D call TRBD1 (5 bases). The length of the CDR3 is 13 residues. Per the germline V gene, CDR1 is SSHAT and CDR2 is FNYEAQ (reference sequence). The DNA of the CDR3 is TGTGCTAGCAGCTTAGGGGCAGGGGAGACCCAGTACTTC. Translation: CASSLGAGETQYF.

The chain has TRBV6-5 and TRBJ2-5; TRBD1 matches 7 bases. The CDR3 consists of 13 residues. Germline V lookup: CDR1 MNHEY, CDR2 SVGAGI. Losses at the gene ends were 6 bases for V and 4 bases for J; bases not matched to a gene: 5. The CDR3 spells CASSLTGVETQYF. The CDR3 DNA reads TGTGCCAGCAGCCTTACAGGGGTAGAGACCCAGTACTTC.

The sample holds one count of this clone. The CDR3 coding sequence is TGTGCCAGCAGCTTAGAGCCTCAGGTTAATAGCAATCAGCCCCAGCATTTT. It specifies CASSLEPQVNSNQPQHF. The V and J genes are TRBV2 and TRBJ1-5; D remains ambiguous. Trimming removed 6 bases from V and 0 bases from J, with 18 bases in between. The CDR3 has 17 amino acids. Germline V lookup: CDR1 SNHLY, CDR2 FYNNEI.

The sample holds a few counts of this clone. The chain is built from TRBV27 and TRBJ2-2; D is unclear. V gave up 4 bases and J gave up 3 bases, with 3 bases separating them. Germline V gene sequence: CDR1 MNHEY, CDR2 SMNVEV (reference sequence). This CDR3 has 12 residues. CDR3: CASSSYTGELFF. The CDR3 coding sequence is TGTGCCAGCAGTTCATACACCGGGGAGCTGTTTTTT.

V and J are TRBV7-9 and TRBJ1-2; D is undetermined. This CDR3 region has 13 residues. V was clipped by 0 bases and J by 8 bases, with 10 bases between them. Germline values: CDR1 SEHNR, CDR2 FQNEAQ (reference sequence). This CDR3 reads CASSLAGQKGYTF. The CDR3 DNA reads TGTGCCAGCAGCTTAGCGGGCCAGAAGGGCTACACCTTC.

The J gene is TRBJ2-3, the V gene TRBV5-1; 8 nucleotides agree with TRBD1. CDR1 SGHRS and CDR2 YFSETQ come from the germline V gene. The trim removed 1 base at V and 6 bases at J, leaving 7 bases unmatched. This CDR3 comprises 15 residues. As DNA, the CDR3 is TGCGCCAGCAGCTTGCTGGACAGGGCTCCGGATACGCAGTATTTT. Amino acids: CASSLLDRAPDTQYF.

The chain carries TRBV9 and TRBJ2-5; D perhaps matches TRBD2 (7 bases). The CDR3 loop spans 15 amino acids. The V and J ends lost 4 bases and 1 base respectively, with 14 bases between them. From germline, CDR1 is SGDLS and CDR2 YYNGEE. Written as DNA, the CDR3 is TGTGCCAGCAGCTGGGGGGGCGGATCCCAAGAGACCCAGTACTTC. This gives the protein CASSWGGGSQETQYF.